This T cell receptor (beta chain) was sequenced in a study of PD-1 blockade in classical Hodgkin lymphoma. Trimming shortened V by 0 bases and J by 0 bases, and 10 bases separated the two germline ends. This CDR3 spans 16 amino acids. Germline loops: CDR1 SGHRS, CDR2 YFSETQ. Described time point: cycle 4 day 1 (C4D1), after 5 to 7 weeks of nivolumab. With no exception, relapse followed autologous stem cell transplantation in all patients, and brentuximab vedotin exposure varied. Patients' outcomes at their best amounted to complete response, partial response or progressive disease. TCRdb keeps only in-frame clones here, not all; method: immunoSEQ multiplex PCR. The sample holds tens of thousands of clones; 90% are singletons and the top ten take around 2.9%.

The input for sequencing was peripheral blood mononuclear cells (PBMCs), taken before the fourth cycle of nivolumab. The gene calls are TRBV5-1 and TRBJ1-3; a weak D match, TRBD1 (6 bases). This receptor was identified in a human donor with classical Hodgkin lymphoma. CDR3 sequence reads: CASSLGTAISGNTIYF. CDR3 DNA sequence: TGCGCCAGCAGCTTGGGGACAGCCATCTCTGGAAACACCATATATTTT.